The subject of this entry is one TCR beta chain. Its specificity is not known. This sample is drawn from a study of shared clonotypes between healthy human individuals. Study conclusions and caveats: Genetic and exposure-history diversity was limited by the small donor number. Across a handful of donors, naive CD4 shared about 5%, naive CD8 over 3%, memory CD4 2% to 2.5%, memory CD8 about 0.4%. Clonotypes which were not shared had lower generation probabilities than clonotypes that all four donors shared.

The CDR3 has 12 amino acids. Trimming left V 11 bases short and J 0 bases short, with 8 bases between. Germline assignment: CDR1 WSHSY and CDR2 SAAADI. Naive CD8 cells comprised CD45RO-negative, CCR7-positively selected cells, excluding terminally differentiated effector memory CD45RA+ cells. Donors included only healthy HIV-negative adults lacking recent acute infections or vaccinations. TCRdb keeps only in-frame clones here, not all; method: immunoSEQ multiplex PCR. The sample yields approximately 2,200,000 clones, roughly 91% seen once. The receptor's source is a man younger than 35 in good health. Some clones in this sample may be carry-over from other donors' samples. The sequencing input was naive CD8+ T cells from PBMCs. The V gene is TRBV10-2, the J gene TRBJ2-1; unclear D gene. CDR3 residues: CAGGASYNEQFF. The CDR3 DNA follows: TGCGCCGGTGGAGCCTCCTACAATGAGCAGTTCTTC.